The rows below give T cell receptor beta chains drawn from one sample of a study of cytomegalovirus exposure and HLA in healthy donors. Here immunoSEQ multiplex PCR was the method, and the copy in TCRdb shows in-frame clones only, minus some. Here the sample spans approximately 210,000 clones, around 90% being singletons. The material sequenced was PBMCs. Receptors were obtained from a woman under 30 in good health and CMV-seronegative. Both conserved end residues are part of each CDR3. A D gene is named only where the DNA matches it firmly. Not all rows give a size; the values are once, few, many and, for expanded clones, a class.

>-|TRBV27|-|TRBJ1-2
CASSFQEGSGYTF
TGTGCCAGCAGTTTTCAAGAGGGTTCGGGCTACACCTTC
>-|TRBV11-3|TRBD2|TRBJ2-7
CASSSGTSVMGGKNEQYF
TGTGCCAGCAGCTCCGGGACTAGCGTAATGGGAGGAAAAAACGAGCAGTACTTC
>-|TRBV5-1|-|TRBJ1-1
CASSLGGNTEAFF
TGCGCCAGCAGCTTGGGAGGGAACACTGAAGCTTTCTTT
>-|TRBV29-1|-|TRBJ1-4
CSARVNEKLFF
TGCAGCGCCAGGGTTAATGAAAAACTGTTTTTT
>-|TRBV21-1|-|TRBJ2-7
CASSKASSGTYEQYF
TGTGCCAGCAGCAAAGCGTCTAGCGGGACCTACGAGCAGTACTTC
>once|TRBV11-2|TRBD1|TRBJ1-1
CASSPGTGDTEAFF
TGTGCCAGCAGCCCCGGGACAGGGGACACTGAAGCTTTCTTT
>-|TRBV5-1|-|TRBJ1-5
CASSGGPNQPQHF
TGCGCCAGCAGCGGGGGCCCCAATCAGCCCCAGCATTTT
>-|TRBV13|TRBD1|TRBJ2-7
CASSSPGQGSYEQYF
TGTGCCAGCAGCTCCCCGGGACAGGGCTCCTACGAGCAGTACTTC
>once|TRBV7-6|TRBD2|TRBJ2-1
CASSLTEREGLYNEQFF
TGTGCCAGCAGCTTAACTGAACGGGAGGGCCTTTACAATGAGCAGTTCTTC
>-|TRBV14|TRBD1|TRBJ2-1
CASSQGHHTGDRNEQFF
TGTGCCAGCAGCCAGGGTCATCACACAGGGGATAGAAATGAGCAGTTCTTC
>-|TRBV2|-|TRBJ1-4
CASSVVAGDPLTNEKLFF
TGTGCCAGCAGTGTGGTGGCCGGGGATCCCCTAACTAATGAAAAACTGTTTTTT
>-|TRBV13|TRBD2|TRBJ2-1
CASSLEIAGGGNEQFF
TGTGCCAGCAGCTTAGAGATAGCGGGAGGAGGGAATGAGCAGTTCTTC
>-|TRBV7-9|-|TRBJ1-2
CASSLDGGWQGGSYTF
TGTGCCAGCAGCTTAGATGGCGGTTGGCAGGGCGGCAGCTACACCTTC
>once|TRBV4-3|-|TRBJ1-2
CASSQAGGKFDYGYTF
TGCGCCAGCAGCCAAGCGGGAGGAAAGTTTGACTATGGCTACACCTTC
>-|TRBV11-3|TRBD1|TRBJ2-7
CASSLDRDYEQYF
TGTGCCAGCAGCTTGGACAGGGACTACGAGCAGTACTTC
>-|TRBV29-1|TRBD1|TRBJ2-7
CSANPLRDRGSYEQYF
TGCAGCGCTAACCCGCTCCGGGACAGGGGTTCCTACGAGCAGTACTTC
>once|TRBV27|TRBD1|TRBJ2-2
CASRPLPGTENTGELFF
TGTGCCAGCAGGCCACTTCCCGGGACAGAGAACACCGGGGAGCTGTTTTTT
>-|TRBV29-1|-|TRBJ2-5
CSVRAGQETQYF
TGCAGCGTACGGGCAGGGCAAGAGACCCAGTACTTC
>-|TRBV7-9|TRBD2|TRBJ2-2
CASSFLAGGTGELFF
TGTGCCAGCAGCTTTCTGGCGGGAGGAACCGGGGAGCTGTTTTTT
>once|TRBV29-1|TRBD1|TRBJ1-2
CSTQGNYGYTF
TGCAGCACACAGGGGAACTATGGCTACACCTTC
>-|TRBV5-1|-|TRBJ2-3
CASSQQGSDTQYF
TGCGCCAGCAGCCAACAGGGTTCGGATACGCAGTATTTT
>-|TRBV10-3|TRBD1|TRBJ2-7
CAARRDRADEQYF
TGTGCCGCCCGCCGGGACAGGGCCGACGAGCAGTACTTC
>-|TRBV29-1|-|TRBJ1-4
CSVVGGGEKLFF
TGCAGCGTTGTAGGCGGGGGGGAAAAACTGTTTTTT
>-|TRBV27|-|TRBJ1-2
CASSSGAGDNYGYTF
TGTGCCAGCAGTAGTGGGGCAGGGGATAACTATGGCTACACCTTC
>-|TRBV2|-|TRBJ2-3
CASSADTQYF
TGTGCCAGCAGTGCTGATACGCAGTATTTT
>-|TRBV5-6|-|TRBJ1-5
CASSFKGGNQPQHF
TGTGCCAGCAGCTTCAAAGGGGGCAATCAGCCCCAGCATTTT
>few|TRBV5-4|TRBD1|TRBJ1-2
CASSWDRARGYGYTF
TGTGCCAGCAGCTGGGACAGGGCGAGAGGCTATGGCTACACCTTC
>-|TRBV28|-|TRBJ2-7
CASSLTPSRGYEQYF
TGTGCCAGCAGTTTAACCCCTTCTAGGGGATACGAGCAGTACTTC
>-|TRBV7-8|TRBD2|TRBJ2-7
CTSSLGTSGGGYEQYF
TGTACCAGCAGCTTAGGGACTAGCGGGGGGGGTTACGAGCAGTACTTC
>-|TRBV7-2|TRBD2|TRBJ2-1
CASSLRREGLSEQFF
TGTGCCAGCAGCCTCCGACGGGAGGGCCTCAGTGAGCAGTTCTTC
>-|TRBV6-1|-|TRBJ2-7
CASGQFLAYEQYF
TGTGCCAGTGGACAGTTCTTGGCCTACGAGCAGTACTTC
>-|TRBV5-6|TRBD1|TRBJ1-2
CASSGDSRYGYTF
TGTGCCAGCAGCGGGGACAGTCGCTATGGCTACACCTTC
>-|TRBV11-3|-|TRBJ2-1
CASSLGTGRGEQFF
TGTGCCAGCAGCTTAGGGACCGGGAGAGGGGAGCAGTTCTTC
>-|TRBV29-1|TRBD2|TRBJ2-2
CSVEGLAEGLGGELFF
TGCAGCGTTGAAGGACTAGCGGAGGGCTTGGGCGGGGAGCTGTTTTTT
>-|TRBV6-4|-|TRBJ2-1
CASSDSPWGDEQFF
TGTGCCAGCAGTGACTCCCCATGGGGGGATGAGCAGTTCTTC
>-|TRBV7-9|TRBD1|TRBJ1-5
CASTKAGGSQPQHF
TGTGCCAGCACCAAGGCAGGGGGTTCTCAGCCCCAGCATTTT
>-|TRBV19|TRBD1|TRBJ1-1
CASLRTGDTEAFF
TGTGCCAGTCTCAGGACAGGGGACACTGAAGCTTTCTTT
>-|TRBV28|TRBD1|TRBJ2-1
CASSSPRSGQGANEQFF
TGTGCCAGCAGTTCGCCCCGTTCGGGGCAGGGGGCCAATGAGCAGTTCTTC
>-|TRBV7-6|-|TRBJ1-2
CASSHRTGDGPGPNYGYTF
TGTGCCAGCAGCCATAGGACGGGAGACGGGCCGGGTCCTAACTATGGCTACACCTTC
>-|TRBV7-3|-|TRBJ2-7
CASSLGVGDIYEQYF
TGTGCCAGCAGCTTAGGGGTAGGGGACATATACGAGCAGTACTTC
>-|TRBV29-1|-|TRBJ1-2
CSIWTSFGGYTF
TGCAGCATATGGACATCGTTCGGTGGCTACACCTTC
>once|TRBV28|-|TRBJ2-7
CASSLGGSGLYEQYF
TGTGCCAGCAGCCTTGGGGGCTCGGGTTTGTACGAGCAGTACTTC
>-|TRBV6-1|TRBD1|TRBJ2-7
CASRDGTAYEQYF
TGTGCCAGCAGGGACGGGACAGCCTACGAGCAGTACTTC
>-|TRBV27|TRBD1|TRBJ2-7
CASRDRGAAYEQYF
TGTGCCAGCAGGGACAGGGGAGCTGCCTACGAGCAGTACTTC
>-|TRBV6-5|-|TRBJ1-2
CASSYQAGLYGYTF
TGTGCCAGCAGTTACCAGGCAGGCCTCTATGGCTACACCTTC